A single sample is the source of the 11 T cell receptor beta chains below, sequenced in a study of beta chain features in type 1 diabetes. Expressed TCRB transcripts got sequenced, as all isolated RNA was reverse transcribed. Profiled with immunoSEQ multiplex PCR; TCRdb holds only in-frame clones, not every one. The sample records under 450,000 clones, approximately 14% being singletons. Input material: naive CD4+ T cells from blood. The receptor set was obtained from a man in his thirties or forties in good health.

This sequence joins TRBV29-1 and TRBJ2-7, with TRBD2 as a possible D gene (5 bases). Germline values: CDR1 SQVTM, CDR2 ANQGSEA. V was trimmed by 6 bases and J by 3 bases, leaving 6 bases between them. The CDR3 runs 10 residues. DNA for the CDR3: TGCAGCGTGGAGGTCTACGAGCAGTACGTC. Amino acid sequence: CSVEVYEQYV.

This chain connects TRBV13 to TRBJ2-3, with D perhaps given as TRBD1 or TRBD2 (5 bases each). V shed 8 bases and J shed 0 bases, with 15 bases lying between them. The CDR3 totals 15 residues. Germline loops: CDR1 PRHDT, CDR2 FYEKMQ (reference sequence). For the CDR3, the DNA is TGTGCCAGCCGCCAGCAGGGAGCAAGCACAGATACGCAGTATTTT. This sequence encodes CASRQQGASTDTQYF.

This clone has at least ten counts. The same CDR3 also results from other DNA sequences found in this sample. The rearrangement uses TRBV30 and TRBJ1-2, with D unresolved. V shed 3 bases and J shed 3 bases, with 8 bases lying between them. The CDR3 length is 12 residues. The germline gives CDR1 GTSNPN, CDR2 SVGIG (reference sequence). The CDR3 region is CAWSPGDYGYTF. In nucleotides, the CDR3 is TGTGCCTGGAGCCCAGGCGACTATGGCTACACCTTC.

This clone has more than one count but fewer than ten. The J gene is TRBJ1-1, the V gene TRBV29-1, with a tentative D call TRBD1 (5 bases). Germline lookup yields CDR1 SQVTM and CDR2 ANQGSEA. The CDR3 is 14 amino acids. The V and J ends lost 6 bases and 4 bases respectively, with 18 bases between them. The CDR3 sequence: CSVAFPGSPTEAFF. The CDR3 DNA is TGCAGCGTCGCGTTCCCAGGGAGCCCCACTGAAGCTTTCTTT.

This clone was observed a few times. The chain couples TRBV18 to TRBJ2-7; 8 nucleotides line up with TRBD1. V gave up 2 bases and J gave up 4 bases; unmatched junction bases: 1. CDR1 is KGHSH and CDR2 is LQKENI in the germline V gene. CDR3 length: 13 residues. The CDR3 DNA sequence: TGTGCCAGCTCACCAAGGACAGGGTACGAGCAGTACGTC. Encoded protein: CASSPRTGYEQYV.

This sequence joins TRBV7-2 and TRBJ2-5; TRBD1 or TRBD2 may be the D gene (6 bases each). The CDR3 extends over 15 amino acids. The germline gives CDR1 SGHTA, CDR2 FQGNSA. Trimming shortened V by 5 bases and J by 5 bases, and 18 bases separated the two germline ends. The CDR3 here is CASSPLAPRGETQYF. In nucleotides, the CDR3 is TGTGCCAGCAGCCCACTAGCCCCTAGGGGGGAGACCCAGTACTTC.

The rearrangement links TRBV5-1 to TRBJ1-1; D gene unclear. Germline values: CDR1 SGHRS, CDR2 YFSETQ. The V gene lost 0 bases and the J gene lost 11 bases, with 14 bases spanning the gap. CDR3 size: 13 residues. CDR3 region: CASSLGAASMAFF. As DNA, the CDR3 is TGCGCCAGCAGCTTGGGGGCGGCGTCTATGGCTTTCTTT.

The V call is TRBV27, the J call TRBJ2-5, with a weak D call TRBD2 (5 bases). Trimming left V 4 bases short and J 1 base short, with 7 bases between. The CDR3 is made up of 13 amino acids. The germline V gene has CDR1 MNHEY and CDR2 SMNVEV (reference sequence). Written as DNA, the CDR3 is TGTGCCAGCAGTTCCAGCGGCCAAGAGACCCAGTACTTC. Translated, it gives CASSSSGQETQYF.

This chain links TRBV7-2 with TRBJ1-1, with 7 bases that match TRBD1. The junction had 3 bases not matched to a gene; V was cut back by 5 bases and J by 0 bases. There are 14 residues in the CDR3. The V gene's germline CDR1 is SGHTA and CDR2 FQGNSA. CDR3 region: CASSPDRMNTEAFF. CDR3 in DNA: TGTGCCAGCAGCCCGGACAGGATGAACACTGAAGCTTTCTTT.

The genes are TRBV15 and TRBJ2-5, with 7 bases that match TRBD2. The CDR3 consists of 13 residues. J gave up 5 bases and V 5 bases, and 5 bases lay outside the gene matches. The germline V gene encodes CDR1 LNHNV and CDR2 YYDKDF (reference sequence). This CDR3 is CATSSGLGETQYF. DNA for the CDR3: TGTGCCACCAGCTCCGGACTAGGGGAGACCCAGTACTTC.

In its sample, this clone was seen a few times. This chain uses TRBV15 with TRBJ2-4; possible D gene TRBD1, 6 bases. Trimming stripped 3 bases from V and 5 bases from J, with 8 bases between. CDR1 and CDR2 from the germline V gene are LNHNV and YYDKDF (reference sequence). CDR3 length: 13 amino acids. The CDR3 is CATSRDSENIQYF. CDR3 DNA: TGTGCCACCAGCAGGGACAGTGAAAACATTCAGTACTTC. Complete variable domain (other parts from reference TRBV15 and TRBJ2-4): DAMVIQNPRYQVTQFGKPVTLSCSQTLNHNVMYWYQQKSSQAPKLLFHYYDKDFNNEADTPDNFQSRRPNTSFCFLDIRSPGLGDTAMYLCATSRDSENIQYFGAGTRLSVL.